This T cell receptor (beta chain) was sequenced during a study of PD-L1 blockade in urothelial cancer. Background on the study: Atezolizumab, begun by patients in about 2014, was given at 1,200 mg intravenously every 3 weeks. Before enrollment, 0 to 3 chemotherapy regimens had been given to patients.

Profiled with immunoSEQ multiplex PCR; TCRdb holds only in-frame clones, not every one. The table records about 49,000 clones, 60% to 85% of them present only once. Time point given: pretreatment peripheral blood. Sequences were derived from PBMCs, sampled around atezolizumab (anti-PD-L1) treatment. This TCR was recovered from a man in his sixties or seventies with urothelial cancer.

The CDR3 loop reads CASSHPTGNEQYF. The CDR3 DNA is TGTGCCAGCAGCCACCCGACAGGGAACGAGCAGTACTTC. The rearrangement joins TRBV5-4 to TRBJ2-7, with 7 positions matching TRBD1. The CDR3 runs 13 residues. With 4 bases clipped from V and 5 bases from J, the junction kept 6 bases outside the gene matches. Germline V gene lookup returns CDR1 SGHNT and CDR2 YYREEE (reference sequence).